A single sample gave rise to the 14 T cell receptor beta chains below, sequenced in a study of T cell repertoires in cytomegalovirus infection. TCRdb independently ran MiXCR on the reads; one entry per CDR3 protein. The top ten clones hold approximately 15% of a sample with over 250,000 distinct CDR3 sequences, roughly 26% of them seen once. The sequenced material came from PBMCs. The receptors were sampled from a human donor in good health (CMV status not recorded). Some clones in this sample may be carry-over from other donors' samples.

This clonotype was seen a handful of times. This CDR3 reads CASSLVGDENEQFF. The CDR3 DNA sequence: TGTGCCAGCAGCTTGGTGGGCGACGAGAATGAGCAGTTCTTC. V is TRBV5-6 and J is TRBJ2-1, with D unclear. The CDR3 is 14 residues long. From germline, CDR1 is SGHDT and CDR2 YYEEEE. V lost 0 bases to trimming and J lost 7 bases, with 11 bases between them.

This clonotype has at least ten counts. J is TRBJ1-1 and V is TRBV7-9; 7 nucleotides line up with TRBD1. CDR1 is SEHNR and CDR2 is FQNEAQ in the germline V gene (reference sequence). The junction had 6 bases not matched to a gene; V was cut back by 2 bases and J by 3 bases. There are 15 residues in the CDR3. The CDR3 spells CASSLTGQGDTEAFF. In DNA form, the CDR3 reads TGTGCCAGCAGCTTAACGGGGCAGGGGGACACTGAAGCTTTCTTT.

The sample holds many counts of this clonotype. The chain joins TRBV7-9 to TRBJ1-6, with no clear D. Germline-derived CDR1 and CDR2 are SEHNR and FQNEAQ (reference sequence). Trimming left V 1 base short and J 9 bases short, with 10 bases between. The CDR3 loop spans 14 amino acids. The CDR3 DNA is TGTGCCAGCAGCTTAGTTCCAAGGCGTTCACCCCTCCACTTT. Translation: CASSLVPRRSPLHF.

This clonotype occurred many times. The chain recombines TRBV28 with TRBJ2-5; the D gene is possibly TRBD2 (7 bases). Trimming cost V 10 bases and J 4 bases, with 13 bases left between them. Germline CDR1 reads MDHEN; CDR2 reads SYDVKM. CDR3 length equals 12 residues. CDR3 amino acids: CATKAGAETQYF. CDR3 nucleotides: TGTGCCACCAAGGCGGGGGCAGAGACCCAGTACTTC.

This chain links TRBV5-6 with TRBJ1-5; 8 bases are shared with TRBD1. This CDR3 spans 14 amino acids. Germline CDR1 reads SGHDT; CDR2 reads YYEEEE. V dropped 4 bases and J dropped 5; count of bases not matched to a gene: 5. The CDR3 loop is CASSKDRVHQPQHF. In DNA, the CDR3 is TGTGCCAGCAGCAAGGACAGGGTTCATCAGCCCCAGCATTTT.

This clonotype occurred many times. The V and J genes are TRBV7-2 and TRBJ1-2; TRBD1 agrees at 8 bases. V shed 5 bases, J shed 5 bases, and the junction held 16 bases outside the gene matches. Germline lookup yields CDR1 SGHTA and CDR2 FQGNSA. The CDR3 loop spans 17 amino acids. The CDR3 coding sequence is TGTGCCAGCAGCGCCGACAGGGGACGGCATAATGGGTATGGCTACACCTTC. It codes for CASSADRGRHNGYGYTF.

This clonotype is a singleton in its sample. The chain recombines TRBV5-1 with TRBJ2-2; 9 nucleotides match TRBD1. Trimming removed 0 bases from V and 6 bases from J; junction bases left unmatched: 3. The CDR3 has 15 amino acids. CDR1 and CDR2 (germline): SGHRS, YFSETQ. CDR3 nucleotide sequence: TGCGCCAGCAGCTTGGAGGGACAGGGTGCCGGGGAGCTGTTTTTT. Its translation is CASSLEGQGAGELFF.

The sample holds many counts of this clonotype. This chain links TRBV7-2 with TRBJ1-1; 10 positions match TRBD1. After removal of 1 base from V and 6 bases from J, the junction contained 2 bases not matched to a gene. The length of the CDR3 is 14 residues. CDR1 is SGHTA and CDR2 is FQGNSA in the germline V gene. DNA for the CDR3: TGTGCCAGCAGCTTAGGGACAGGGGGTCCTGAAGCTTTCTTT. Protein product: CASSLGTGGPEAFF.

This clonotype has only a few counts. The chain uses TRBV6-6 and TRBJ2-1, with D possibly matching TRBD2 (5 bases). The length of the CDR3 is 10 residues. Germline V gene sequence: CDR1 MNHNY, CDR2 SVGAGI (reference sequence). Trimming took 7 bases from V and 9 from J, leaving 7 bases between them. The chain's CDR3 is CASKEVEQFF. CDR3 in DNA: TGTGCCAGCAAGGAGGTTGAGCAGTTCTTC.

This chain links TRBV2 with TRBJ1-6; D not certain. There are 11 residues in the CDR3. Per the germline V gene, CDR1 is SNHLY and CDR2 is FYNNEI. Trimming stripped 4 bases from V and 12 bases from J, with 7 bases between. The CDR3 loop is CASSGAEPLHF. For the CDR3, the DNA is TGTGCCAGCAGTGGGGCAGAACCCCTCCACTTT.

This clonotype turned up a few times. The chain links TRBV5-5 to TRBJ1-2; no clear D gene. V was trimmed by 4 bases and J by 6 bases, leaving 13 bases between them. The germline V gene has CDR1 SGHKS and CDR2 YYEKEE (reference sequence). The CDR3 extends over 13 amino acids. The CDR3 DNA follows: TGTGCCAGCAGCCCTGGATCCTCTAATGGCTACACCTTC. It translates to CASSPGSSNGYTF.

The CDR3 nucleotides are TGCAGCGTTTCGGGGGCTGAGCAGTTCTTC. Translated: CSVSGAEQFF. The chain has TRBV29-1 and TRBJ2-1; D is tentatively TRBD1 or TRBD2 (6 bases each). The V gene lost 5 bases and the J gene lost 9 bases, with 8 bases spanning the gap. The CDR3 spans 10 residues. Germline assignment: CDR1 SQVTM and CDR2 ANQGSEA.

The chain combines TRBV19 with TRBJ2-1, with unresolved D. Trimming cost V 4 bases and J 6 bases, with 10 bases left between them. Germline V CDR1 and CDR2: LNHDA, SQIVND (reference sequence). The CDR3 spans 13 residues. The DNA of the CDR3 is TGTGCCAGTAGTACCACCATTCTCAATGAGCAGTTCTTC. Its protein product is CASSTTILNEQFF.

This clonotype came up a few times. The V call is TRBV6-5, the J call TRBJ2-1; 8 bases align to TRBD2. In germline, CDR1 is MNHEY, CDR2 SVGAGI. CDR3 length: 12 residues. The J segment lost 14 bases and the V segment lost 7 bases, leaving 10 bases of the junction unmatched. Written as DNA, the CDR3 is TGTGCCAGCACGGACAGCGGGGGCCAGAAGTTCTTC. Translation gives CASTDSGGQKFF.